The entry below describes one TCR beta chain. The sample comes from a study of cytomegalovirus exposure and HLA in healthy donors. Here immunoSEQ multiplex PCR was the method, and the copy in TCRdb shows in-frame clones only, minus some. The sample holds 150,000 to 200,000 clones, nearly 90% seen once. The germline V and J ends were trimmed by 4 bases and 0 bases, with 9 bases remaining between them. CDR1 is SGHTA, CDR2 FQGTGA, per germline. This CDR3 comprises 14 residues. The clonotype was recovered from a woman in her late teens or twenties in good health and CMV-seropositive. Input material: PBMCs. This chain connects TRBV7-3 to TRBJ1-1; D might be TRBD1 (5 bases). The CDR3 spells CASSSPGMNTEAFF. CDR3 coding DNA: TGTGCCAGCAGCTCCCCAGGGATGAACACTGAAGCTTTCTTT.